The 16 T cell receptor beta chains listed next were all sequenced from one sample in a study of T cell therapy after organ transplantation. These TCRs' antigens remain unknown. Time point defined: 20-29 weeks after completion of therapy. Method: immunoSEQ multiplex PCR; TCRdb's copy keeps in-frame clones and lacks some. Among roughly 15,000 clones, approximately 85% were seen once, and the ten largest hold roughly 31%. This material consisted of CD8+ T cells from blood, taken after autologous CMV-specific T cell therapy. These receptor sequences come from a human patient who had received a solid organ transplant and had CMV disease. Some of these T cells may belong to the graft donor.

V gene TRBV11-2 combines with J gene TRBJ1-2; 9 bases align to TRBD1. J gave up 5 bases and V 0 bases, and 7 bases lay outside the gene matches. Germline V gives CDR1 SGHAT, CDR2 FQNNGV. The CDR3 extends over 16 amino acids. The CDR3 spells CASSLDLGQGTYGYTF. For the CDR3, the DNA is TGTGCCAGCAGCTTAGATTTGGGACAGGGCACGTATGGCTACACCTTC.

This sequence joins TRBV30 and TRBJ2-7; D may be TRBD2 (7 bases). V was trimmed by 5 bases and J by 4 bases, leaving 15 bases between them. In germline, CDR1 is GTSNPN, CDR2 SVGIG (reference sequence). CDR3 size: 13 residues. The CDR3 loop reads CAWGGGYQYEQYF. In DNA, the CDR3 is TGTGCCTGGGGCGGGGGCTACCAATACGAGCAGTACTTC.

This chain links TRBV11-2 with TRBJ1-1; a weak D match, TRBD1 (5 bases). The CDR3 consists of 17 residues. With 2 bases removed from V and 0 bases from J, the gap between germline ends came to 16 bases. Per germline, CDR1 SGHAT and CDR2 FQNNGV. CDR3 region: CASSLIPVGGMNTEAFF. The CDR3 DNA reads as TGTGCCAGCAGCTTAATCCCCGTGGGGGGGATGAACACTGAAGCTTTCTTT.

This clone is a singleton in its sample. The chain links TRBV5-1 to TRBJ2-2, with 10 bases lining up with TRBD1. Germline CDR1 and CDR2: SGHRS and YFSETQ. V was pared by 4 bases and J by 4 bases, with 10 bases of the junction left unmatched. The CDR3 has 17 amino acids. The CDR3 DNA sequence: TGCGCCAGCAGCCTGTCCGGGACAGGGGCTTTCACCGGGGAGCTGTTTTTT. It yields the protein CASSLSGTGAFTGELFF.

V usage is TRBV6-1 and J usage is TRBJ1-1, with 9 positions matching TRBD1. Germline CDR1 reads MNHNS; CDR2 reads SASEGT. After removal of 6 bases from V and 3 bases from J, the junction contained 2 bases not matched to a gene. The CDR3 runs 13 residues. CDR3 bases: TGTGCCAGCAGGGACAGGGGATACACTGAAGCTTTCTTT. Residues: CASRDRGYTEAFF.

The chain joins TRBV7-9 to TRBJ1-5, with D unresolved. The CDR3 consists of 12 residues. The ends were cut back, 5 bases at V and 0 bases at J, with 2 bases in the middle. CDR1 SEHNR and CDR2 FQNEAQ come from the germline V gene (reference sequence). The CDR3 nucleotides read TGTGCCAGCAGCGATAGCAATCAGCCCCAGCATTTT. Protein: CASSDSNQPQHF.

CDR3 residues: CASSGRDFEETQYF. The CDR3 coding sequence is TGTGCCAGCAGCGGACGAGACTTCGAAGAGACCCAGTACTTC. This chain uses TRBV5-6 with TRBJ2-5; D gene uncertain. CDR3 size: 14 residues. From germline, CDR1 is SGHDT and CDR2 YYEEEE. Trimming cost V 4 bases and J 3 bases, with 13 bases left between them. Drawing the rest from reference TRBV5-6 and TRBJ2-5, the complete variable domain is DAGVTQSPTHLIKTRGQQVTLRCSPKSGHDTVSWYQQALGQGPQFIFQYYEEEERQRGNFPDRFSGHQFPNYSSELNVNALLLGDSALYLCASSGRDFEETQYFGPGTRLLVL.

The chain uses TRBV6-5 and TRBJ1-2; D gene uncertain. Germline CDR1 and CDR2: MNHEY and SVGAGI. V gave up 10 bases and J gave up 2 bases, with 14 bases separating them. The CDR3 loop spans 13 amino acids. The CDR3: CATTGGRNYGYTF. The CDR3 DNA is TGTGCCACGACGGGAGGGCGGAACTATGGCTACACCTTC.

V is TRBV5-6 and J is TRBJ2-1, with D unclear. The germline CDR1 and CDR2 sequences are SGHDT and YYEEEE. Trimming took off 1 base at V and 10 bases at J, with 6 bases between the two ends. The CDR3 extends over 11 amino acids. CDR3 coding DNA: TGTGCCAGCAGCTTGCAATTGGAGCAGTTCTTC. As protein: CASSLQLEQFF.

V usage is TRBV15 and J usage is TRBJ1-4; no definite D call. CDR3 length equals 16 residues. V lost 1 base, J lost 0 bases, and 9 bases lay in between. Germline V gene lookup returns CDR1 LNHNV and CDR2 YYDKDF (reference sequence). CDR3 amino acids: CATSRGPVATNEKLFF. The DNA of the CDR3 is TGTGCCACCAGCAGAGGGCCGGTTGCAACTAATGAAAAACTGTTTTTT.

The rearrangement joins TRBV14 to TRBJ2-7; D uncertain. The V gene lost 3 bases and the J gene lost 4 bases, with 13 bases spanning the gap. The CDR3 spans 14 residues. Germline CDR1 reads SGHDN; CDR2 reads FVKESK. CDR3 in DNA: TGTGCCAGCAGCCAGGGCGGCCATCATTACGAGCAGTACTTC. Protein product: CASSQGGHHYEQYF. Full variable domain (rest looked up from reference TRBV14 and TRBJ2-7): EAGVTQFPSHSVIEKGQTVTLRCDPISGHDNLYWYRRVMGKEIKFLLHFVKESKQDESGMPNNRFLAERTGGTYSTLKVQPAELEDSGVYFCASSQGGHHYEQYFGPGTRLTVT.

The chain carries TRBV9 and TRBJ2-2, with 7 bases lining up with TRBD2. Germline-derived CDR1 and CDR2 are SGDLS and YYNGEE. The CDR3 is 18 residues long. The junction had 13 bases not matched to a gene; V was cut back by 2 bases and J by 3 bases. CDR3 in amino acids: CASSVPRVGAGYTGELFF. CDR3 bases: TGTGCCAGCAGCGTCCCGCGGGTTGGAGCGGGGTACACCGGGGAGCTGTTTTTT.

The chain carries TRBV4-3 and TRBJ1-2, with 11 positions matching TRBD1. The J segment lost 4 bases and the V segment lost 5 bases, leaving 3 bases of the junction unmatched. Germline V gene data show CDR1 as LGHNA and CDR2 as YSLEER. This CDR3 has 14 amino acids. The CDR3, as DNA: TGCGCCAGCAGCGTCGGGACAGGGGGCTATGGCTACACCTTC. It translates to CASSVGTGGYGYTF.

The genes are TRBV6-6 and TRBJ2-2, with 7 bases fitting TRBD1. Germline trimming cut 11 bases from V and 6 bases from J; bases unmatched to any gene: 15. The V gene's germline CDR1 is MNHNY and CDR2 SVGAGI (reference sequence). The CDR3 spans 15 residues. CDR3 protein: CAGLRSRGTAGELFF. The CDR3 DNA sequence: TGTGCCGGCCTACGAAGCAGGGGGACGGCCGGGGAGCTGTTTTTT.

This chain links TRBV19 with TRBJ2-5; TRBD1 matches 9 bases. The CDR3 runs 17 residues. With 3 bases clipped from V and 0 bases from J, the junction kept 8 bases outside the gene matches. Germline V CDR1 and CDR2: LNHDA, SQIVND (reference sequence). CDR3 sequence: CASSIGTGLGNQETQYF. Written as DNA, the CDR3 is TGTGCCAGTAGTATCGGGACAGGGCTGGGGAACCAAGAGACCCAGTACTTC.

This rearrangement joins TRBV25-1 to TRBJ2-3; D not certain. Germline CDR1 and CDR2: MGHDK and SYGVNS. Trimming removed 6 bases at V and 2 bases at J, with 24 bases between. This CDR3 has 18 amino acids. Here the CDR3 reads CASSSMISIRHLTDTQYF. In DNA form, the CDR3 reads TGTGCCAGCAGCTCAATGATAAGTATCCGACACCTCACAGATACGCAGTATTTT.